Listed here are 19 T cell receptor beta chains from one sample, sequenced in a study of blood T cell repertoires in COVID-19. Clones were sequenced by immunoSEQ multiplex PCR, and TCRdb holds only the in-frame ones, with some missing. This repertoire shows approximately 670,000 clones, approximately 90% found once; its top ten account for over 0.2%. Sequencing was done on a sample of peripheral blood. The receptors derive from a woman younger than 35 with acute or convalescent COVID-19.

This CDR3 is CASSRGPLNTEAFF. In DNA, the CDR3 is TGTGCCAGCAGCCGAGGTCCTTTGAACACTGAAGCTTTCTTT. The rearrangement uses TRBV11-3 and TRBJ1-1; D ambiguous. CDR1 SGHNT and CDR2 YENEEA come from the germline V gene. This CDR3 spans 14 amino acids. The V end was cut by 5 bases, the J end by 0 bases, with 10 bases between.

The chain carries TRBV29-1 and TRBJ2-2; TRBD1 agrees at 7 bases. CDR1 is SQVTM and CDR2 is ANQGSEA in the germline V gene. The CDR3 runs to 17 residues. The trim removed 3 bases at V and 5 bases at J, leaving 15 bases unmatched. CDR3 sequence (DNA): TGCAGCGTTGAGGTTGGGGTAGACAGGGAAAGAACCGGGGAGCTGTTTTTT. Amino acids: CSVEVGVDRERTGELFF.

In its sample, this clone was seen once. The rearrangement joins TRBV6-1 to TRBJ1-5; 8 nucleotides line up with TRBD1. With 3 bases clipped from V and 7 bases from J, the junction kept 8 bases outside the gene matches. This CDR3 has 15 amino acids. Germline assignment: CDR1 MNHNS and CDR2 SASEGT. CDR3 DNA sequence: TGTGCCAGCAGTGATCGGCAGGGGGCCGGGCAGCCCCAGCATTTT. Translating gives CASSDRQGAGQPQHF.

The chain carries TRBV9 and TRBJ1-1; a weak D match, TRBD1 (5 bases). The CDR3 is 15 residues long. Trimming cost V 0 bases and J 1 base, with 10 bases left between them. Germline CDR1 reads SGDLS; CDR2 reads YYNGEE. The CDR3 reads CASSVEAGPNTEAFF. CDR3 coding DNA: TGTGCCAGCAGCGTAGAAGCAGGGCCGAACACTGAAGCTTTCTTT.

This sequence joins TRBV29-1 and TRBJ2-7; 8 bases map to TRBD1. Losses at the gene ends were 7 bases for V and 1 base for J; bases not matched to a gene: 12. This CDR3 spans 15 amino acids. The germline gives CDR1 SQVTM, CDR2 ANQGSEA. The CDR3 coding sequence is TGCAGCGCCTCACCGGGACAGGCTTTATCCTACGAGCAGTACTTC. It is translated as CSASPGQALSYEQYF.

This rearrangement joins TRBV7-6 to TRBJ2-3; no clear D. The V gene lost 3 bases and the J gene lost 3 bases, with 4 bases spanning the gap. Per the germline V gene, CDR1 is SGHVS and CDR2 is FNYEAQ. The CDR3 has 12 amino acids. In DNA, the CDR3 is TGTGCCAGCAGCTTGCTAACAGATACGCAGTATTTT. Protein product: CASSLLTDTQYF. The full variable domain, with the rest looked up from reference TRBV7-6 and TRBJ2-3, is GAGVSQSPRYKVTKRGQDVALRCDPISGHVSLYWYRQALGQGPEFLTYFNYEAQQDKSGLPNDRFSAERPEGSISTLTIQRTEQRDSAMYRCASSLLTDTQYFGPGTRLTVL.

The chain uses TRBV5-5 and TRBJ1-3; D may be TRBD1 (5 bases). Per the germline V gene, CDR1 is SGHKS and CDR2 is YYEKEE (reference sequence). CDR3 length: 15 amino acids. The V gene lost 2 bases and the J gene lost 0 bases, with 9 bases spanning the gap. Here the CDR3 reads CASSFVGLSGNTIYF. CDR3 DNA sequence: TGTGCCAGCAGCTTCGTGGGACTCTCTGGAAACACCATATATTTT.

The rearrangement links TRBV9 to TRBJ2-1; 10 nucleotides align to TRBD2. The V and J ends lost 0 bases and 7 bases, in that order; junction bases with no gene match: 4. The CDR3 runs 15 residues. The germline V gene has CDR1 SGDLS and CDR2 YYNGEE. CDR3 residues: CASSVEAGGPNEQFF. CDR3 coding DNA: TGTGCCAGCAGCGTAGAAGCGGGGGGGCCGAATGAGCAGTTCTTC. Based on the CDR3 plus reference TRBV9 and TRBJ2-1, the full variable domain is DSGVTQTPKHLITATGQRVTLRCSPRSGDLSVYWYQQSLDQGLQFLIQYYNGEERAKGNILERFSAQQFPDLHSELNLSSLELGDSALYFCASSVEAGGPNEQFFGPGTRLTVL.

This chain joins TRBV12-5 and TRBJ1-5; D is possibly TRBD1 (6 bases). The CDR3 is made up of 17 amino acids. CDR1 and CDR2 from the germline V gene are LGHNT and FRNRAP. Trimming stripped 6 bases from V and 0 bases from J, with 18 bases between. The CDR3 DNA is TGTGCTAGTGGACCCGACTGGACAGTTAATAGCAATCAGCCCCAGCATTTT. This encodes CASGPDWTVNSNQPQHF.

The chain joins TRBV30 to TRBJ2-7; the D gene is possibly TRBD2 (5 bases). Germline V CDR1 and CDR2: GTSNPN, SVGIG (reference sequence). V shed 2 bases and J shed 2 bases, with 13 bases lying between them. This CDR3 is built from 14 residues. CDR3 sequence reads: CAWSFRTGTYEQYF. The CDR3, as DNA: TGTGCCTGGAGTTTCCGGACGGGAACCTACGAGCAGTACTTC.

The chain joins TRBV5-8 to TRBJ1-1; perhaps TRBD1 as D (5 bases). The V and J ends lost 0 bases and 1 base respectively, with 13 bases between them. The CDR3 totals 16 residues. CDR1 SGHTS and CDR2 YDEGEE come from the germline V gene. Here the CDR3 DNA reads TGTGCCAGCAGCTTGGGATCAGGGTTAAGGAACACTGAAGCTTTCTTT. Protein product: CASSLGSGLRNTEAFF.

This clone was found once. The chain recombines TRBV30 with TRBJ1-5; unclear D gene. There are 14 residues in the CDR3. Trimming stripped 0 bases from V and 7 bases from J, with 13 bases between. The V gene's germline CDR1 is GTSNPN and CDR2 SVGIG (reference sequence). CDR3 nucleotide sequence: TGTGCCTGGAGTGTGAAGATTACGGGACAGCCCCAGCATTTT. Protein product: CAWSVKITGQPQHF. Variable domain in full (rest from reference TRBV30 and TRBJ1-5): SQTIHQWPATLVQPVGSPLSLECTVEGTSNPNLYWYRQAAGRGLQLLFYSVGIGQISSEVPQNLSASRPQDRQFILSSKKLLLSDSGFYLCAWSVKITGQPQHFGDGTRLSIL.

The chain is built from TRBV4-1 and TRBJ2-7, with 7 bases identical to TRBD1. V lost 2 bases and J lost 5; bases outside the gene matches: 3. The CDR3 totals 13 residues. The germline V gene has CDR1 MGHRA and CDR2 YSYEKL. The chain's CDR3 is CASSQLTGNEQYF. The CDR3 DNA sequence: TGCGCCAGCAGCCAATTGACAGGGAACGAGCAGTACTTC.

This clone appeared once. The J gene is TRBJ1-5, the V gene TRBV5-6; the D gene is possibly TRBD1 (5 bases). The CDR3 length is 15 residues. The germline CDR1 and CDR2 sequences are SGHDT and YYEEEE. V was pared by 2 bases and J by 0 bases, with 9 bases between. The CDR3 nucleotides are TGTGCCAGCAGCTTAACGACAGATAGCAATCAGCCCCAGCATTTT. Amino acids: CASSLTTDSNQPQHF.

This clone was seen once. The chain employs TRBV30 and TRBJ2-7; tentative D call: TRBD1 (5 bases). V dropped 1 base and J dropped 13 bases, with 14 bases sitting between them. Germline lookup yields CDR1 GTSNPN and CDR2 SVGIG (reference sequence). CDR3 size: 11 residues. CDR3 sequence (DNA): TGTGCCTGGAGTGACCCCTCCGGACATTACTTC. Translated: CAWSDPSGHYF.

The chain joins TRBV24-1 to TRBJ2-1, with 7 bases matching TRBD2. Germline lookup yields CDR1 KGHDR and CDR2 SFDVKD. The CDR3 contains 12 residues. After removal of 12 bases from V and 3 bases from J, the junction contained 4 bases not matched to a gene. The CDR3 loop reads CAAAGDYNEQFF. CDR3 nucleotides: TGTGCCGCCGCGGGGGACTACAATGAGCAGTTCTTC.

A word on this clone: At one end, the junction sequence differs from germline, possibly due to a read error. This chain links TRBV6-5 with TRBJ1-1, with TRBD1 identical over 9 bases. Per the germline V gene, CDR1 is MNHEY and CDR2 is SVGAGI. The CDR3 length is 12 residues. The CDR3 is CASSFLRDREHF. DNA of the CDR3: TGTGCCAGCAGTTTCCTCCGGGACAGGGAACACTTT.

J is TRBJ2-5 and V is TRBV11-2; D is unclear. Trimming pared 2 bases from V and 4 bases from J, leaving 5 bases between. Germline V gene lookup returns CDR1 SGHAT and CDR2 FQNNGV. The CDR3 runs 12 residues. CDR3 bases: TGTGCCAGCAGCTTAACGGTAGAGACCCAGTACTTC. It yields the protein CASSLTVETQYF. Combining the CDR3 with reference TRBV11-2 and TRBJ2-5 gives the whole variable domain EAGVAQSPRYKIIEKRQSVAFWCNPISGHATLYWYQQILGQGPKLLIQFQNNGVVDDSQLPKDRFSAERLKGVDSTLKIQPAKLEDSAVYLCASSLTVETQYFGPGTRLLVL.

The chain has TRBV21-1 and TRBJ1-4; the table's D call of TRBD1 was not tested on the DNA. TRBV21-1 is a listed pseudogene. This CDR3 has 15 residues. The CDR3 DNA sequence: TGTGCCAGCATCTGGCGGAGACAGGCTAATGAAAAACTGTTTTTT. Its translation is CASIWRRQANEKLFF.